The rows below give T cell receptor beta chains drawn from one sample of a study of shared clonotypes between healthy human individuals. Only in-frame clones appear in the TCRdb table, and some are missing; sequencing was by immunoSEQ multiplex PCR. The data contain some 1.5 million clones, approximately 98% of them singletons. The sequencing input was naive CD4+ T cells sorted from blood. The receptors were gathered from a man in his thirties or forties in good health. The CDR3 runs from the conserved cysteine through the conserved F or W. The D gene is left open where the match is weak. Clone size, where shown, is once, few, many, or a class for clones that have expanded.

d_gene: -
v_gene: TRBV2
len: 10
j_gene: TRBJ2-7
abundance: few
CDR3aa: CASSAGSEYF
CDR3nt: TGTGCCAGCAGTGCGGGGTCGGAGTACTTC

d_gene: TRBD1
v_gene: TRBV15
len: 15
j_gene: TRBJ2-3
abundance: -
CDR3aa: CATSRDRVSTDTQYF
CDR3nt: TGTGCCACCAGCAGGGACAGGGTTAGCACAGATACGCAGTATTTT

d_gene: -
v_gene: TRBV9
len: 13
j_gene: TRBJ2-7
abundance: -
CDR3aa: CASSVDSTYEQYF
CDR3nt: TGTGCCAGCAGCGTAGATTCGACCTACGAGCAGTACTTC

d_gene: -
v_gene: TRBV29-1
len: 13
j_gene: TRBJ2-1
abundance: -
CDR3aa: CSGEGGWDNEQFF
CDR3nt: TGCAGCGGCGAGGGAGGATGGGACAATGAGCAGTTCTTC

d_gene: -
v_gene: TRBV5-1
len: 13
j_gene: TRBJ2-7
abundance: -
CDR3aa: CASSLRQDYEQYF
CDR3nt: TGCGCCAGCAGCTTGAGGCAGGACTACGAGCAGTACTTC

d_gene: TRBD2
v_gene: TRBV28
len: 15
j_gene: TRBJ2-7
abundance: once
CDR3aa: CASSLIGLAGAEQYF
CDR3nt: TGTGCCAGCAGTTTAATAGGACTAGCGGGGGCCGAGCAGTACTTC

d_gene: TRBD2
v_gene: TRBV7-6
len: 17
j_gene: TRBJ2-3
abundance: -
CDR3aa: CASSLGTSGIVADTQYF
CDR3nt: TGTGCCAGCAGCTTAGGAACTAGCGGGATCGTGGCAGATACGCAGTATTTT

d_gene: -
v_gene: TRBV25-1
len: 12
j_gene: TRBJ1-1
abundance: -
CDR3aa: CASRSRDTEAFF
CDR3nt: TGTGCCAGCAGAAGTCGGGACACTGAAGCTTTCTTT

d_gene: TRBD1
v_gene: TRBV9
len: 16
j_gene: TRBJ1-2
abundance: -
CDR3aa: CASSDLRTGTNYGYTF
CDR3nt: TGTGCCAGCAGCGACCTTCGGACAGGAACCAACTATGGCTACACCTTC

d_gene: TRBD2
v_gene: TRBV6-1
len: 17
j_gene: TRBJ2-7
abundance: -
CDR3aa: CASSAPGLAGIPYEQYF
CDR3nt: TGTGCCAGCAGTGCCCCGGGACTAGCGGGAATCCCCTACGAGCAGTACTTC

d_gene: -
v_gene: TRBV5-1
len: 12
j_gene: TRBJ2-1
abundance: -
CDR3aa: CASSLEGDEQFF
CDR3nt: TGCGCCAGCAGCTTGGAAGGGGATGAGCAGTTCTTC

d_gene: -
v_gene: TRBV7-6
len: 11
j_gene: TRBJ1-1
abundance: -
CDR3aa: CASSLGGPTFF
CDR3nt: TGTGCCAGCAGCTTAGGAGGTCCGACTTTCTTT

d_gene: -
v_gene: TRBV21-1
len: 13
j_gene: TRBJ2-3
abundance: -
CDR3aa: CARWDRSTDTQYF
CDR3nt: TGTGCCAGGTGGGACAGGTCAACAGATACGCAGTATTTT

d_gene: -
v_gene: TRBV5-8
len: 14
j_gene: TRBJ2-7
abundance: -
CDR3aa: CASSLPLRGYEQYF
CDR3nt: TGTGCCAGCAGCTTGCCTCTTCGAGGCTACGAGCAGTACTTC

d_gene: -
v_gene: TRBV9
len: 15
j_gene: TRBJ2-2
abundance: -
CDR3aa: CASSIQGANTGELFF
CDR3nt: TGTGCCAGCAGCATACAGGGAGCAAACACCGGGGAGCTGTTTTTT

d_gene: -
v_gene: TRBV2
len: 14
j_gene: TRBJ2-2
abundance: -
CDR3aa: CASSLTTVPGELFF
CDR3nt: TGTGCCAGCAGTCTGACGACAGTTCCCGGGGAGCTGTTTTTT

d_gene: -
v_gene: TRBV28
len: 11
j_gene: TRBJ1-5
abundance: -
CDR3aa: CASSFGQPQHF
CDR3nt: TGTGCCAGCAGTTTCGGTCAGCCCCAGCATTTT

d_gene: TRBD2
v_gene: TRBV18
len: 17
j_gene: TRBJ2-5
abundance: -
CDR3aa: CASSPLGLAGAQETQYF
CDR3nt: TGTGCCAGCTCACCCCTTGGACTAGCGGGAGCTCAAGAGACCCAGTACTTC

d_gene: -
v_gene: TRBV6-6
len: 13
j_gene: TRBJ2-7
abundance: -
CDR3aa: CASRTVDNYEQYF
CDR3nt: TGTGCCAGCCGGACAGTCGACAACTACGAGCAGTACTTC

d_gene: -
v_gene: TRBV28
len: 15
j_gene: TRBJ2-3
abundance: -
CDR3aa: CASSLSSGGTDTQYF
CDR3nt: TGTGCCAGCAGTTTATCGTCGGGGGGCACAGATACGCAGTATTTT

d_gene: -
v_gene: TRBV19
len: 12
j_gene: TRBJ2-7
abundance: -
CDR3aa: CASSIGGNEQYF
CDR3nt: TGTGCCAGTAGTATCGGCGGAAACGAGCAGTACTTC

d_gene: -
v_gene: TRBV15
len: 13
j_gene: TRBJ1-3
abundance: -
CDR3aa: CATSNPGSSTIYF
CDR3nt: TGTGCCACCAGCAATCCTGGATCTTCCACCATATATTTT

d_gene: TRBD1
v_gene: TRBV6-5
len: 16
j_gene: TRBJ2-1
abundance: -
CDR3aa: CASSYSGTGTYNEQFF
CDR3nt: TGTGCCAGCAGTTACTCCGGGACAGGAACCTACAATGAGCAGTTCTTC

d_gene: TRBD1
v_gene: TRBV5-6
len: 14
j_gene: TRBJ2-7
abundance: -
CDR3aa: CASSRFRGSYEQYF
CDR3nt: TGTGCCAGCAGCAGATTCAGGGGGTCCTACGAGCAGTACTTC

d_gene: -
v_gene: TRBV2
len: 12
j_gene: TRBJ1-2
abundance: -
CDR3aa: CASSGINYGYTF
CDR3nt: TGTGCCAGCAGTGGGATTAACTATGGCTACACCTTC

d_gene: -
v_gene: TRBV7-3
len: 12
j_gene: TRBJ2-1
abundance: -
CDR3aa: CASSPDRYEQFF
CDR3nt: TGTGCCAGCAGCCCAGACCGGTATGAGCAGTTCTTC

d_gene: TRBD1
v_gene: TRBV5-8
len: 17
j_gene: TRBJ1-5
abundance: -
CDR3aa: CASSSGTGAIGNQPQHF
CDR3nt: TGTGCCAGCAGCTCCGGGACAGGGGCTATTGGCAATCAGCCCCAGCATTTT

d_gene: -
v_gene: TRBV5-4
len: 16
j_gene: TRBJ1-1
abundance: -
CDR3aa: CASSLASGALNTEAFF
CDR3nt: TGTGCCAGCAGCTTGGCCAGCGGGGCGCTTAACACTGAAGCTTTCTTT

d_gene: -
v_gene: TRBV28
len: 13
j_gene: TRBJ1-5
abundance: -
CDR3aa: CASSSGLNQPQHF
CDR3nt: TGTGCCAGCAGTTCAGGCCTCAATCAGCCCCAGCATTTT

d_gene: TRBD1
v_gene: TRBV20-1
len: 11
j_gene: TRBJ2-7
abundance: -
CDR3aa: CSARDRLGQYF
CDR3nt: TGCAGTGCTAGGGACAGGCTCGGGCAGTACTTC

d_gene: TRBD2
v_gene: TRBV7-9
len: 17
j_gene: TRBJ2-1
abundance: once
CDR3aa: CASSLGGLAGFLNEQFF
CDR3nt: TGTGCCAGCAGCTTAGGGGGACTAGCGGGTTTCCTTAATGAGCAGTTCTTC

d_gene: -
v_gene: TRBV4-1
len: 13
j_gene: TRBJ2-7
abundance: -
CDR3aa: CASNGADSYEQYF
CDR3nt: TGCGCCAGCAATGGAGCGGACTCCTACGAGCAGTACTTC

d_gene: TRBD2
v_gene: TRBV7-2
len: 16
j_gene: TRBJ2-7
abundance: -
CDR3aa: CASSLTSGKAGYEQYF
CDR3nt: TGTGCCAGCAGCTTAACTAGCGGGAAAGCGGGCTACGAGCAGTACTTC

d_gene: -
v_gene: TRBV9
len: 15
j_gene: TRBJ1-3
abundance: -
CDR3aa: CASSVGQSSGNTIYF
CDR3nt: TGTGCCAGCAGCGTAGGACAGTCCTCTGGAAACACCATATATTTT

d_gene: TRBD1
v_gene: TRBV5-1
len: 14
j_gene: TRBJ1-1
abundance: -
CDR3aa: CASSLDRTYTEAFF
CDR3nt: TGCGCCAGCAGCCTGGACAGGACTTACACTGAAGCTTTCTTT

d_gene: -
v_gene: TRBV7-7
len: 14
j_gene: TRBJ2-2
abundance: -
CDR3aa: CASSLYRGIGELFF
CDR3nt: TGTGCCAGCAGCTTATATAGGGGAATCGGGGAGCTGTTTTTT

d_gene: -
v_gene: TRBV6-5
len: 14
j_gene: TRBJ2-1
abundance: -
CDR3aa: CASSYVDSYNEQFF
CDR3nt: TGTGCCAGCAGTTATGTAGACAGCTACAATGAGCAGTTCTTC

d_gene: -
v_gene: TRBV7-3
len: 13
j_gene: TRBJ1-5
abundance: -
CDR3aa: CASSLEPDQPQHF
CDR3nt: TGTGCCAGCAGCTTAGAACCGGATCAGCCCCAGCATTTT

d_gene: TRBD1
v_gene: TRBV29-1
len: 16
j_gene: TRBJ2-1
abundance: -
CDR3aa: CSVEDPGQGVYNEQFF
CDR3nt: TGCAGCGTTGAAGATCCCGGACAGGGTGTCTACAATGAGCAGTTCTTC

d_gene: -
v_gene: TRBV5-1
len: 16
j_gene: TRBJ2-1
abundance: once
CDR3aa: CASSPNGRSSYNEQFF
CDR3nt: TGCGCCAGCAGCCCAAATGGACGGAGCTCCTACAATGAGCAGTTCTTC

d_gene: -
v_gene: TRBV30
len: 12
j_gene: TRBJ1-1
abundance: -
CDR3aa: CAWTPGGGGAFF
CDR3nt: TGTGCCTGGACCCCCGGGGGTGGTGGAGCTTTCTTT

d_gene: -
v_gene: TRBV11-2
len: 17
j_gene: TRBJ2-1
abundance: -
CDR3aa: CASSSHLGDTNYNEQFF
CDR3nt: TGTGCCAGCAGCTCTCACCTAGGGGACACAAACTACAATGAGCAGTTCTTC

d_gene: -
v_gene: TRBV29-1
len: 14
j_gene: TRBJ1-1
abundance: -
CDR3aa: CSVALFYGGTEAFF
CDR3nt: TGCAGCGTTGCCCTGTTCTATGGGGGCACTGAAGCTTTCTTT

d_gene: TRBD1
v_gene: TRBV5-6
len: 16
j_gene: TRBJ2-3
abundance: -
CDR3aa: CASSLRTGGVTDTQYF
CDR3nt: TGTGCCAGCAGCTTGAGGACAGGGGGGGTGACAGATACGCAGTATTTT

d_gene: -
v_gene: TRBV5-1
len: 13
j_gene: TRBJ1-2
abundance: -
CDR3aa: CASSLIPTGGYTF
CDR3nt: TGCGCCAGCAGCTTGATCCCGACTGGCGGCTACACCTTC

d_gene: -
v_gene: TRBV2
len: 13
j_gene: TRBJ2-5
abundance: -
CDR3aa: CASSDRIGETQYF
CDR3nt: TGTGCCAGCAGTGACCGAATAGGTGAGACCCAGTACTTC

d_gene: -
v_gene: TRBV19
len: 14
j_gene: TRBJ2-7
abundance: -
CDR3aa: CASSVKRAEGEQYF
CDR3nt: TGTGCCAGTAGTGTGAAGCGGGCCGAAGGAGAGCAGTACTTC

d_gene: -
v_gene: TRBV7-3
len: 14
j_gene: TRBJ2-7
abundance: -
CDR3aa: CASSLRGGSYEQYF
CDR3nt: TGTGCCAGCAGCTTAAGGGGCGGGTCCTACGAGCAGTACTTC

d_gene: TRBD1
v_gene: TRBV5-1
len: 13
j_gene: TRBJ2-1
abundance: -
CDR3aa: CASRPGTVNEQFF
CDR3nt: TGCGCCAGCAGGCCCGGGACAGTCAATGAGCAGTTCTTC

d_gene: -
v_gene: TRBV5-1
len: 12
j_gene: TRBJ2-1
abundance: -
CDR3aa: CASSQQGNEQFF
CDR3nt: TGCGCCAGCAGCCAACAGGGCAATGAGCAGTTCTTC

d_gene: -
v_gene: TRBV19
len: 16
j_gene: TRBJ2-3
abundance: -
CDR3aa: CASSTPRGHLGDTQYF
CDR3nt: TGTGCCAGTAGTACGCCCCGGGGACACCTCGGAGATACGCAGTATTTT

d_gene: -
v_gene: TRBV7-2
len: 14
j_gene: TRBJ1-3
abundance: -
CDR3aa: CASSLGGAGNTIYF
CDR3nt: TGTGCCAGCAGCTTAGGAGGGGCTGGAAACACCATATATTTT

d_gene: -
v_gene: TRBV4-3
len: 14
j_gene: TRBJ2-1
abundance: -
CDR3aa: CASSQEVLVDEQFF
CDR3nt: TGCGCCAGCAGCCAAGAGGTCTTGGTTGATGAGCAGTTCTTC

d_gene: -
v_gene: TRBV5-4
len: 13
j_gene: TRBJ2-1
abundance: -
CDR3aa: CASTSTGENEQFF
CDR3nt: TGTGCCAGCACCTCAACGGGGGAAAATGAGCAGTTCTTC

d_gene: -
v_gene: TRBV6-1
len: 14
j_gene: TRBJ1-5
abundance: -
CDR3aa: CASTEGRSNQPQHF
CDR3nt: TGTGCCAGCACGGAGGGAAGGAGCAATCAGCCCCAGCATTTT

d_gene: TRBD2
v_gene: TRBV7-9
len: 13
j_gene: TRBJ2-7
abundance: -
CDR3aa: CASSSAGGREQYF
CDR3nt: TGTGCCAGCAGCTCAGCGGGAGGGCGCGAGCAGTACTTC

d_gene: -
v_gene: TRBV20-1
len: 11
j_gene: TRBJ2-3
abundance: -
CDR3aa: CSAGFADTQYF
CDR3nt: TGCAGTGCGGGGTTCGCAGATACGCAGTATTTT

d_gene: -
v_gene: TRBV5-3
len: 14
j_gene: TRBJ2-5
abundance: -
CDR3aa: CARSYISTQETQYF
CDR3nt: TGTGCCAGAAGCTACATAAGTACACAAGAGACCCAGTACTTC

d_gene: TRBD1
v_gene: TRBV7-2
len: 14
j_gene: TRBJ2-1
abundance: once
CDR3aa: CASSPDRGRHEQFF
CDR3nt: TGTGCCAGCAGCCCAGACAGGGGGCGCCATGAGCAGTTCTTC